The rows below give T cell receptor beta chains drawn from one sample of a study of blood T cell repertoires in COVID-19. The assay was immunoSEQ multiplex PCR, and TCRdb's table has in-frame clones only and misses some. The sample lists roughly 90,000 clones; about 85% were seen once. Source material: peripheral blood. The receptors stem from a human donor in a cohort sampled during active COVID-19. Each CDR3 is given with its conserved first and last residue. The order of the fields is CDR3 DNA, CDR3 protein, D gene, J gene, clone size, V gene. A D gene is named only where the DNA matches it firmly. Size tells how often a clone was seen (once, few, many) or the class of an expanded clone, and some rows leave it out.

CDR3nt: TGTGCCAGCAGTCATAGACTAGCTTCTAACTCCGGGGAGCTGTTTTTT
CDR3aa: CASSHRLASNSGELFF
d_gene: TRBD2
j_gene: TRBJ2-2
abundance: -
v_gene: TRBV7-2

CDR3nt: TGTGCCATCAGTGAGTCACCCAACCGGGAGACCCAGTACTTC
CDR3aa: CAISESPNRETQYF
d_gene: -
j_gene: TRBJ2-5
abundance: -
v_gene: TRBV10-3

CDR3nt: TGTGCCAGCAGTTACAGCGGGAGGACTCCCTACGAGCAGTACTTC
CDR3aa: CASSYSGRTPYEQYF
d_gene: TRBD2
j_gene: TRBJ2-7
abundance: -
v_gene: TRBV6-5

CDR3nt: TGTGCCAGCAGTGAAAACAGGGAGTCGGGTGGCTACACCTTC
CDR3aa: CASSENRESGGYTF
d_gene: -
j_gene: TRBJ1-2
abundance: -
v_gene: TRBV2

CDR3nt: TGTGCCAGCAGCCCGGACACCTACCACTACGAGCAGTACTTC
CDR3aa: CASSPDTYHYEQYF
d_gene: -
j_gene: TRBJ2-7
abundance: many
v_gene: TRBV7-3

CDR3nt: TGTGCCAGCAGTCGACTAGCGGGAGCGGATGAGCAGTTCTTC
CDR3aa: CASSRLAGADEQFF
d_gene: TRBD2
j_gene: TRBJ2-1
abundance: many
v_gene: TRBV28

CDR3nt: TGCGCCAGCAGCCAAGCGCACGGGGGGGCCCAAGAGACCCAGTACTTC
CDR3aa: CASSQAHGGAQETQYF
d_gene: TRBD2
j_gene: TRBJ2-5
abundance: -
v_gene: TRBV4-1

CDR3nt: TGTGCCAGCAGTTTAGCAGTGAACACTGAAGCTTTCTTT
CDR3aa: CASSLAVNTEAFF
d_gene: -
j_gene: TRBJ1-1
abundance: -
v_gene: TRBV6-6

CDR3nt: TGTGCCTGGAGCCCGTTCGACAGCCGCTCTGGAAACACCATATATTTT
CDR3aa: CAWSPFDSRSGNTIYF
d_gene: -
j_gene: TRBJ1-3
abundance: -
v_gene: TRBV30

CDR3nt: TGTGCCAGCAGCTTAGTTCTCGGACAGGGCAAAAACATTCAGTACTTC
CDR3aa: CASSLVLGQGKNIQYF
d_gene: TRBD1
j_gene: TRBJ2-4
abundance: -
v_gene: TRBV7-2